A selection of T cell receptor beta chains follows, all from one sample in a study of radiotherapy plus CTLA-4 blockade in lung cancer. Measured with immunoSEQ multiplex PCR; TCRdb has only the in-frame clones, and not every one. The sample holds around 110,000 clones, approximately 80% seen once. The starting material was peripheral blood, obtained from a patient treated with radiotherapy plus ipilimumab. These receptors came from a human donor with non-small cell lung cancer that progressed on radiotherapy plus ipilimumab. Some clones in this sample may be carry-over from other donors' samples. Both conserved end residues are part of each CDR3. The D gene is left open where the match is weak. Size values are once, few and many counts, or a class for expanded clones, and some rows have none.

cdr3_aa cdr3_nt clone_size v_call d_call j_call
CATNRVAVGNTIYF TGTGCCACCAACAGGGTGGCCGTTGGAAACACCATATATTTT NA TRBV7-2 NA TRBJ1-3
CASSLWTGATKNIQYF TGTGCCAGCAGCCTCTGGACAGGGGCAACCAAAAACATTCAGTACTTC NA TRBV11-1 TRBD1 TRBJ2-4
CASALQGDNTEAFF TGTGCCAGCGCCTTACAGGGGGATAACACTGAAGCTTTCTTT few TRBV7-2 TRBD1 TRBJ1-1
CASSPTGSQETQYF TGTGCCAGCTCACCAACAGGAAGTCAAGAGACCCAGTACTTC NA TRBV18 NA TRBJ2-5
CASSPRLAGENIQYF TGTGCCAGCAGCCCCAGACTAGCGGGGGAAAACATTCAGTACTTC NA TRBV7-2 TRBD2 TRBJ2-4
CASSPSAFSYNEQFF TGTGCCAGCTCACCTTCAGCCTTCTCCTACAATGAGCAGTTCTTC NA TRBV18 NA TRBJ2-1
CASSPDAFYEQYF TGCGCCAGCAGCCCAGACGCCTTCTACGAGCAGTACTTC NA TRBV4-3 NA TRBJ2-7
CASSLGSGAYNEQFF TGCGCCAGCAGCTTGGGTAGCGGAGCCTACAATGAGCAGTTCTTC NA TRBV5-1 NA TRBJ2-1
CASSLAGVETQYF TGTGCCAGCAGCCTAGCGGGGGTGGAGACCCAGTACTTC NA TRBV2 TRBD2 TRBJ2-5
CASSPRDRGETQYF TGTGCCAGCTCACCTCGGGACAGAGGAGAGACCCAGTACTTC NA TRBV18 TRBD1 TRBJ2-5
CATSRGGLAADNEQFF TGTGCCACCAGCAGAGGGGGACTAGCGGCCGACAATGAGCAGTTCTTC NA TRBV15 TRBD2 TRBJ2-1
CASTRDRSSYEQYF TGTGCCAGTACCCGGGACAGGTCTTCCTACGAGCAGTACTTC NA TRBV19 TRBD1 TRBJ2-7
CASSLSGTGFLF TGTGCCAGCAGCTTGAGCGGGACAGGGTTTTTGTTT few TRBV5-6 TRBD1 TRBJ1-3
CASSRLAGGNSYEQYF TGTGCCAGCAGCCGTCTAGCGGGGGGGAACTCCTACGAGCAGTACTTC once TRBV7-2 TRBD2 TRBJ2-7
CASSSNPRGTATNEKLFF TGTGCCAGCAGCTCAAACCCCAGGGGCACGGCAACTAATGAAAAACTGTTTTTT NA TRBV4-2 NA TRBJ1-4
CASSESLANYGYTF TGTGCCAGCAGTGAATCCTTAGCTAACTATGGCTACACCTTC NA TRBV6-5 NA TRBJ1-2
CAVGPPPAGANVLTF TGTGCCGTTGGACCGCCGCCAGCTGGGGCCAACGTCCTGACTTTC medium-sized TRBV10-3 NA TRBJ2-6
CASSYQVGTYEQYF TGTGCCAGCAGTTACCAGGTCGGAACCTACGAGCAGTACTTC few TRBV6-5 NA TRBJ2-7
CASGTSGVRTYNEQFF TGTGCCAGCGGAACTAGCGGCGTACGGACCTACAATGAGCAGTTCTTC NA TRBV2 TRBD2 TRBJ2-1
CASSRGTGGETQYF TGTGCCAGCAGCCGCGGGACAGGGGGAGAGACCCAGTACTTC NA TRBV2 TRBD1 TRBJ2-5
CAWSVGGANTEAFF TGTGCCTGGAGTGTGGGGGGGGCGAACACTGAAGCTTTCTTT NA TRBV30 NA TRBJ1-1
CASSHRASGTYEQYF TGTGCCAGCAGCCACCGGGCTAGCGGTACCTACGAGCAGTACTTC NA TRBV6-5 TRBD2 TRBJ2-7
CSVEVGHTSYEQYF TGCAGCGTTGAAGTGGGGCACACCTCCTACGAGCAGTACTTC NA TRBV29-1 NA TRBJ2-7
CASNKAGGTTDTQYF TGTGCCAGCAATAAAGCGGGGGGGACCACAGATACGCAGTATTTT once TRBV6-1 TRBD2 TRBJ2-3
CASSPRGPSGDWHGELFF TGTGCCAGCTCACCACGGGGTCCCAGCGGGGATTGGCACGGGGAGCTGTTTTTT NA TRBV18 TRBD2 TRBJ2-2
CASSAYREETQYF TGTGCCAGCAGCGCTTACAGGGAAGAGACCCAGTACTTC NA TRBV9 NA TRBJ2-5
CAWSFSSGYNEQFF TGTGCCTGGTCCTTTTCAAGCGGGTACAATGAGCAGTTCTTC NA TRBV30 NA TRBJ2-1
CASSQVERGVGEQYF TGTGCCAGCAGCCAAGTCGAACGGGGGGTGGGAGAGCAGTACTTC NA TRBV4-2 TRBD2 TRBJ2-7
CAISESIGQGVLYGYTF TGTGCCATCAGTGAGTCGATCGGACAGGGGGTATTATATGGCTACACCTTC NA TRBV10-3 TRBD1 TRBJ1-2
CASSLSGNSPLHF TGTGCCAGCAGCTTATCAGGCAATTCACCCCTCCACTTT NA TRBV7-9 NA TRBJ1-6
CASSAGSVTDTQYF TGTGCCAGCAGTGCTGGGTCGGTCACAGATACGCAGTATTTT NA TRBV25-1 NA TRBJ2-3
CASKGQGAGGYTF TGTGCCAGCAAGGGACAGGGGGCTGGTGGCTACACCTTC NA TRBV2 TRBD1 TRBJ1-2
CASSLQGYNSPLHF TGTGCCAGCAGCTTACAGGGGTATAATTCACCCCTCCACTTT NA TRBV7-2 NA TRBJ1-6
CASSQDISRRSYGYTF TGCGCCAGCAGCCAAGATATCTCCAGGAGAAGCTATGGCTACACCTTC NA TRBV4-3 NA TRBJ1-2
CASSFMDRGSGELFF TGCGCCAGCAGCTTTATGGACAGGGGGTCCGGGGAGCTGTTTTTT NA TRBV5-1 TRBD1 TRBJ2-2
CASTPDRAGELFF TGTGCCAGTACCCCGGACAGGGCCGGGGAGCTGTTTTTT NA TRBV19 TRBD1 TRBJ2-2
CASSQVADLEGADTQYF TGTGCCAGCAGCCAAGTGGCAGACTTGGAGGGCGCAGATACGCAGTATTTT NA TRBV4-2 NA TRBJ2-3
CASSVGRDSPLHF TGTGCCAGCTCAGTAGGACGGGATTCACCCCTCCACTTT NA TRBV18 NA TRBJ1-6